This TCR beta chain stems from a study of identical twins. Whole-study results and caveats: Zero-insertion results could be subject to partial confounding by invariant MAIT and iNKT cells.

J gave up 4 bases and V 0 bases, and 5 bases lay outside the gene matches. The CDR3 sequence is 15 residues long. The germline CDR1 and CDR2 sequences are MNHEY and SVGAGI. Using its own MiXCR run on the 5' RACE reads, TCRdb lists one record per CDR3 protein. The repertoire has more than 350,000 distinct CDR3 sequences, around 9% of them found once; the top ten carry roughly 8.7%. This clonotype has more than one count but fewer than ten. Its antigen is as yet unknown. Healthy Caucasian individuals made up all the donors. This sequence was found in a woman aged 50 to 60 in good health. J is TRBJ2-7 and V is TRBV6-5, with TRBD2 matching over 8 bases. The sample comprised naive T cells sorted from blood. CDR3 amino acids: CASSYSSGSDYEQYF. In DNA form, the CDR3 reads TGTGCCAGCAGTTACTCAAGCGGGAGCGATTACGAGCAGTACTTC.